The 3 T cell receptor beta chains listed next were all sequenced from one sample in a study of shared clonotypes between healthy human individuals. The assay was immunoSEQ multiplex PCR, and TCRdb's table has in-frame clones only and misses some. The data contain 560,000 or so clones, roughly 96% of them singletons. The naive CD8 population came from CD45RO-negative cells selected for CCR7, without terminally differentiated effector memory CD45RA+ cells. The specimen sequenced was naive CD8+ T cells sorted from blood. The receptor set was obtained from a woman under 40 in good health.

The rearrangement uses TRBV19 and TRBJ2-1; D call uncertain. V was shortened by 2 bases and J by 8 bases, with 16 bases between the two germline ends. CDR1 is LNHDA, CDR2 SQIVND, per germline (reference sequence). The CDR3 is 15 residues long. The CDR3 sequence: CASSIYRVRTYEQFF. The CDR3 region has the DNA TGTGCCAGTAGTATATATCGGGTCCGTACGTATGAGCAGTTCTTC.

The J gene is TRBJ2-2, the V gene TRBV12-5; 7 bases map to TRBD2. The CDR3 is 13 residues long. Looked up from germline, CDR1 is LGHNT and CDR2 is FRNRAP. Losses at the gene ends were 9 bases for V and 4 bases for J; bases not matched to a gene: 5. CDR3 residues: CARRAGVTGELFF. CDR3 coding DNA: TGTGCTAGAAGGGCGGGAGTCACCGGGGAGCTGTTTTTT. The variable domain in full, completed from reference TRBV12-5 and TRBJ2-2, reads DARVTQTPRHKVTEMGQEVTMRCQPILGHNTVFWYRQTMMQGLELLAYFRNRAPLDDSGMPKDRFSAEMPDATLATLKIQPSEPRDSAVYFCARRAGVTGELFFGEGSRLTVL.

This chain joins TRBV6-1 and TRBJ2-7; no firm D call. Germline V gene sequence: CDR1 MNHNS, CDR2 SASEGT. Trimming removed 3 bases from V and 7 bases from J, with 13 bases in between. The CDR3 is 13 residues long. CDR3 coding DNA: TGTGCCAGCAGTGAGATGGGTAGTGGGGAGCAGTACTTC. Amino acid sequence: CASSEMGSGEQYF.